The next 30 T cell receptor beta chains were all read from a single sample in a study of blood T cell repertoires in COVID-19. Here immunoSEQ multiplex PCR was the method, and the copy in TCRdb shows in-frame clones only, minus some. Among approximately 71,000 clones listed, about 90% were seen once. Sequenced: peripheral blood. The receptors stem from a human donor in a cohort sampled during active COVID-19.

This clone was found once. The chain has TRBV5-1 and TRBJ2-2; D remains ambiguous. Germline V lookup: CDR1 SGHRS, CDR2 YFSETQ. The CDR3 loop spans 14 amino acids. The V and J ends lost 2 bases and 3 bases respectively, with 8 bases between them. The CDR3 bases are TGCGCCAGCAGCTTCGGCACAGACACCGGGGAGCTGTTTTTT. Translated: CASSFGTDTGELFF. The complete variable domain, with remaining parts taken from reference TRBV5-1 and TRBJ2-2, reads KAGVTQTPRYLIKTRGQQVTLSCSPISGHRSVSWYQQTPGQGLQFLFEYFSETQRNKGNFPGRFSGRQFSNSRSEMNVSTLELGDSALYLCASSFGTDTGELFFGEGSRLTVL.

The gene calls are TRBV5-6 and TRBJ1-1, with 10 bases lining up with TRBD1. The CDR3 has 15 amino acids. The germline V gene encodes CDR1 SGHDT and CDR2 YYEEEE. Trimming took 4 bases from V and 4 from J; bases not matched to a gene: 7. The CDR3 loop reads CASSQTWTGGTEAFF. The CDR3 DNA sequence: TGTGCCAGCAGCCAAACCTGGACAGGGGGCACTGAAGCTTTCTTT.

The chain uses TRBV7-6 and TRBJ2-5; 10 bases agree with TRBD1. The CDR3 runs to 16 residues. Germline loops: CDR1 SGHVS, CDR2 FNYEAQ. V shed 2 bases, J shed 2 bases, and the junction held 5 bases outside the gene matches. The chain's CDR3 is CASSLRDRGRQETQYF. CDR3 sequence (DNA): TGTGCCAGCAGCTTAAGGGACAGGGGAAGGCAAGAGACCCAGTACTTC.

The rearrangement links TRBV19 to TRBJ2-2; 8 bases fit TRBD1. The CDR3 is made up of 13 amino acids. Germline CDR1 LNHDA, CDR2 SQIVND (reference sequence). The ends lost 6 bases at V and 4 bases at J; junction bases unmatched: 1. The DNA of the CDR3 is TGTGCCAGTAGCGACAGGGGCACCGGGGAGCTGTTTTTT. Translated, it gives CASSDRGTGELFF.

This clone has only one observation. The rearrangement uses TRBV25-1 and TRBJ2-5; TRBD1 might be the D (6 bases). The V and J ends lost 2 bases and 5 bases respectively, with 12 bases between them. Germline CDR1 and CDR2: MGHDK and SYGVNS. This CDR3 is 14 amino acids long. CDR3 region: CASSEQGIWETQYF. The CDR3, as DNA: TGTGCCAGCAGTGAACAGGGGATTTGGGAGACCCAGTACTTC. Complete variable domain (other parts from reference TRBV25-1 and TRBJ2-5): EADIYQTPRYLVIGTGKKITLECSQTMGHDKMYWYQQDPGMELHLIHYSYGVNSTEKGDLSSESTVSRIRTEHFPLTLESARPSHTSQYLCASSEQGIWETQYFGPGTRLLVL.

The CDR3 DNA is TGTGCCAGCTCACCCTTTGGGCTAGCGGGAGATACCGGGGAGCTGTTTTTT. Residues: CASSPFGLAGDTGELFF. V is TRBV18 and J is TRBJ2-2; the match to TRBD2 covers 10 bases. CDR3 length: 17 amino acids. Germline V gives CDR1 KGHSH, CDR2 LQKENI. V dropped 3 bases and J dropped 5; count of bases not matched to a gene: 9. Complete variable domain (other parts from reference TRBV18 and TRBJ2-2): NAGVMQNPRHLVRRRGQEARLRCSPMKGHSHVYWYRQLPEEGLKFMVYLQKENIIDESGMPKERFSAEFPKEGPSILRIQQVVRGDSAAYFCASSPFGLAGDTGELFFGEGSRLTVL.

This chain connects TRBV2 to TRBJ2-1, with 7 bases identical to TRBD2. Germline V CDR1 and CDR2: SNHLY, FYNNEI. The CDR3 is 16 amino acids. J was trimmed by 7 bases and V by 5 bases; bases with no gene match: 14. CDR3 nucleotide sequence: TGTGCCAGCAGTATGTTGGGGGGGAGAGGAGTTAATGAGCAGTTCTTC. Its translation is CASSMLGGRGVNEQFF.

This rearrangement joins TRBV7-2 to TRBJ2-5, with 13 bases identical to TRBD2. Germline CDR1 reads SGHTA; CDR2 reads FQGNSA. V shed 4 bases and J 5 bases; nucleotides not matched to a gene: 7. This CDR3 has 16 amino acids. The CDR3 bases are TGTGCCAGCAGCTCGGCAGGACTAGCGGGAGAGGAGACCCAGTACTTC. Its translation: CASSSAGLAGEETQYF. Drawing the rest from reference TRBV7-2 and TRBJ2-5, the complete variable domain is GAGVSQSPSNKVTEKGKDVELRCDPISGHTALYWYRQSLGQGLEFLIYFQGNSAPDKSGLPSDRFSAERTGGSVSTLTIQRTQQEDSAVYLCASSSAGLAGEETQYFGPGTRLLVL.

This chain connects TRBV10-3 to TRBJ1-4; possible D gene TRBD1, 6 bases. The V end lost 2 bases, the J end lost 8 bases, and 15 bases lay between the germline ends. There are 15 residues in the CDR3. Germline V gene data show CDR1 as ENHRY and CDR2 as SYGVKD. The CDR3 protein is CAISERAGVYEKLFF. The CDR3 nucleotides read TGTGCCATCAGTGAGCGGGCAGGGGTGTACGAAAAACTGTTTTTT.

A few counts support this clone. The chain recombines TRBV7-3 with TRBJ2-5, with a possible D match to TRBD1 (6 bases). In germline, CDR1 is SGHTA, CDR2 FQGTGA. Trimming pared 5 bases from V and 0 bases from J, leaving 10 bases between. The CDR3 contains 14 residues. CDR3 amino acids: CASSPDSNQETQYF. The DNA of the CDR3 is TGTGCCAGCAGCCCGGACAGCAACCAAGAGACCCAGTACTTC.

The chain links TRBV28 to TRBJ1-6; D gene ambiguous. Between the trimmed V and J ends, which lost 5 bases and 7 bases, there was a span of 6 bases. CDR3 length: 12 amino acids. Germline CDR1 and CDR2: MDHEN and SYDVKM. CDR3 amino acids: CASSTVNSPLHF. The CDR3 nucleotides read TGTGCCAGCAGTACAGTAAATTCACCCCTCCACTTT.

The DNA of the CDR3 is TGTGCCAGCAGCGACAGCCAACCTAAGCAGTACTTC. Translated: CASSDSQPKQYF. The rearrangement joins TRBV6-2 or TRBV6-3 to TRBJ2-7; possible D gene TRBD1, 5 bases. V lost 6 bases and J 8 bases, leaving 14 bases between the germline ends. The CDR3 is 12 amino acids. The germline V gene has CDR1 MNHEY and CDR2 SVGEGT.

V and J are TRBV19 and TRBJ2-7, with 11 nucleotides matching TRBD1. Trimming took 5 bases from V and 5 from J; bases not matched to a gene: 5. From germline, CDR1 is LNHDA and CDR2 SQIVND (reference sequence). There are 14 residues in the CDR3. In DNA form, the CDR3 reads TGTGCCAGTAGTCCCGGACAGGGGGCAGACGAGCAGTACTTC. It codes for CASSPGQGADEQYF.

The gene calls are TRBV27 and TRBJ1-5; the D is unclear. Trimming cost V 5 bases and J 2 bases, with 13 bases left between them. Germline V CDR1 and CDR2: MNHEY, SMNVEV (reference sequence). There are 15 residues in the CDR3. CDR3 protein: CASSPYPTRNQPQHF. CDR3 bases: TGTGCCAGCAGTCCTTACCCTACTCGCAATCAGCCCCAGCATTTT.

This sequence joins TRBV4-1 and TRBJ1-1; D remains unclear. The CDR3 contains 16 residues. The V end was cut by 1 base, the J end by 4 bases, with 16 bases between. The germline V gene encodes CDR1 MGHRA and CDR2 YSYEKL. This CDR3 reads CASSQAPPGLGTEAFF. CDR3 DNA sequence: TGCGCCAGCAGCCAAGCCCCCCCGGGGTTGGGCACTGAAGCTTTCTTT.

In its sample, this clone was seen a few times. The J gene is TRBJ1-4, the V gene TRBV4-3; the match to TRBD1 covers 7 bases. The CDR3 is 16 amino acids. J lost 9 bases, V lost 1 base, and 11 bases had no gene match. CDR1 and CDR2 (germline): LGHNA, YSLEER. CDR3 region: CASSQAATGVGKKLFF. The CDR3 bases are TGCGCCAGCAGCCAAGCTGCCACAGGGGTAGGGAAAAAACTGTTTTTT.

The chain has TRBV24-1 and TRBJ2-1, with 9 nucleotides matching TRBD1. Per the germline V gene, CDR1 is KGHDR and CDR2 is SFDVKD. This CDR3 is built from 14 residues. Germline trimming cut 7 bases from V and 3 bases from J; bases unmatched to any gene: 3. In nucleotides, the CDR3 is TGTGCCACCAGCCGACAGGGGGGCTACAATGAGCAGTTCTTC. Its translation is CATSRQGGYNEQFF.

The chain uses TRBV5-1 and TRBJ2-3; perhaps TRBD2 as D (7 bases). V was trimmed by 0 bases and J by 2 bases, leaving 13 bases between them. Germline loops: CDR1 SGHRS, CDR2 YFSETQ. This CDR3 is built from 16 residues. The CDR3 bases are TGCGCCAGCAGCTTGGCCGGGGCGGGGGCCACAGATACGCAGTATTTT. Translating it yields CASSLAGAGATDTQYF. The variable domain in full, with the rest retrieved from reference TRBV5-1 and TRBJ2-3, is KAGVTQTPRYLIKTRGQQVTLSCSPISGHRSVSWYQQTPGQGLQFLFEYFSETQRNKGNFPGRFSGRQFSNSRSEMNVSTLELGDSALYLCASSLAGAGATDTQYFGPGTRLTVL.

The chain carries TRBV11-2 and TRBJ2-7; 12 nucleotides align to TRBD2. Trimming at V came to 3 bases and at J to 4 bases, leaving 4 bases not matched to a gene. The length of the CDR3 is 15 residues. Germline V gene data show CDR1 as SGHAT and CDR2 as FQNNGV. This chain's CDR3 is CASSFGLAGTYEQYF. The CDR3 region has the DNA TGTGCCAGCAGCTTCGGACTAGCGGGAACATACGAGCAGTACTTC.

This clone was detected only once. The DNA for the CDR3 is TGTGCCAGCAGTGGCAGGACTAGCGGGAGTGGAGATACGCAGTATTTT. Translated, it gives CASSGRTSGSGDTQYF. The rearrangement uses TRBV6-1 and TRBJ2-3, with 13 bases lining up with TRBD2. The germline V gene encodes CDR1 MNHNS and CDR2 SASEGT. Trimming took 4 bases from V and 5 from J; bases not matched to a gene: 6. The CDR3 extends over 16 amino acids.

This clone occurred a few times. This rearrangement joins TRBV6-5 to TRBJ2-1; a possible D gene is TRBD2 (6 bases). V lost 10 bases and J 3 bases, leaving 19 bases between the germline ends. This CDR3 spans 15 amino acids. Germline V gives CDR1 MNHEY, CDR2 SVGAGI. CDR3 coding DNA: TGTGCCATTCACAGCCGGGGGTCCTACTACAATGAGCAGTTCTTC. Residues: CAIHSRGSYYNEQFF.

CDR3 sequence (DNA): TGCGCCAGCAGGTCTACTAGCGGGAATCGCAATGAGCAGTTCTTC. Amino acid sequence: CASRSTSGNRNEQFF. The V gene is TRBV5-1, the J gene TRBJ2-1; 10 bases line up with TRBD2. The CDR3 loop spans 15 amino acids. V trimming: 5 bases; J trimming: 6 bases; junction bases outside the gene matches: 8. Germline V gene sequence: CDR1 SGHRS, CDR2 YFSETQ.

The chain links TRBV10-3 to TRBJ2-5; D gene uncertain. The CDR3 spans 12 residues. V lost 5 bases and J 2 bases, leaving 6 bases between the germline ends. CDR1 ENHRY and CDR2 SYGVKD come from the germline V gene. CDR3 sequence (DNA): TGTGCCATCAGTCTAGAACAAGAGACCCAGTACTTC. Protein sequence: CAISLEQETQYF.

The chain links TRBV7-2 to TRBJ2-3; D may be TRBD2 (5 bases). Germline V gene data show CDR1 as SGHTA and CDR2 as FQGNSA. The V end lost 2 bases, the J end lost 1 base, and 16 bases lay between the germline ends. The CDR3 covers 17 residues. CDR3 protein: CASSLSMTNLGTDTQYF. The CDR3 nucleotides read TGTGCCAGCAGCTTATCTATGACTAATTTAGGCACAGATACGCAGTATTTT.

About this clone itself: At one of its ends the junction is not consistent with the germline gene, which may arise from a read error. The genes are TRBV10-3 and TRBJ2-7; 11 bases line up with TRBD2. The germline gives CDR1 ENHRY, CDR2 SYGVKD. This CDR3 contains 16 residues. CDR3 sequence (DNA): TGTGCCATCAAATCAACTAGCGGGAGTTCCTCCCACGAGCAGTACTTC. Translating gives CAIKSTSGSSSHEQYF.

The chain carries TRBV7-9 and TRBJ2-4; 10 bases agree with TRBD2. Unmatched junction bases numbered 9, after V lost 8 bases and J lost 5 bases. This CDR3 is 15 amino acids long. Germline loops: CDR1 SEHNR, CDR2 FQNEAQ (reference sequence). CDR3 sequence reads: CASGPSGLAENIQYF. The CDR3 region has the DNA TGTGCCAGCGGCCCCTCTGGACTAGCGGAAAACATTCAGTACTTC. Combining the CDR3 with reference TRBV7-9 and TRBJ2-4 gives the whole variable domain DTGVSQNPRHKITKRGQNVTFRCDPISEHNRLYWYRQTLGQGPEFLTYFQNEAQLEKSRLLSDRFSAERPKGSFSTLEIQRTEQGDSAMYLCASGPSGLAENIQYFGAGTRLSVL.

This rearrangement joins TRBV7-9 to TRBJ1-4; D is undetermined. The V end lost 1 base, the J end lost 5 bases, and 8 bases lay between the germline ends. The CDR3 consists of 14 residues. The germline gives CDR1 SEHNR, CDR2 FQNEAQ (reference sequence). As DNA, the CDR3 is TGTGCCAGCAGCTTAGGGCGGCCAAATGAAAAACTGTTTTTT. Translating it yields CASSLGRPNEKLFF. Together with reference TRBV7-9 and TRBJ1-4, the CDR3 gives the full variable domain: DTGVSQNPRHKITKRGQNVTFRCDPISEHNRLYWYRQTLGQGPEFLTYFQNEAQLEKSRLLSDRFSAERPKGSFSTLEIQRTEQGDSAMYLCASSLGRPNEKLFFGSGTQLSVL.

This chain links TRBV19 with TRBJ2-4; possibly TRBD2 for D (6 bases). Germline-derived CDR1 and CDR2 are LNHDA and SQIVND (reference sequence). V was pared by 5 bases and J by 0 bases, with 14 bases between. There are 16 residues in the CDR3. CDR3 bases: TGTGCCAGTAGTGATGGGCTGGGACTAGCCAAAAACATTCAGTACTTC. It translates to CASSDGLGLAKNIQYF.

The CDR3 region has the DNA TGTGCCAGCAGTCGTCCCTCCTTCCCCCTCCACTTT. Translating gives CASSRPSFPLHF. The V gene is TRBV7-8, the J gene TRBJ1-6, with D uncertain. Deletions cut 6 bases from V and 13 bases from J, with 13 bases between. This CDR3 has 12 residues. Germline assignment: CDR1 SGHVS and CDR2 FQNEAQ.

A single count supports this clone. The chain couples TRBV19 to TRBJ2-3, with a tentative D call TRBD2 (6 bases). CDR1 and CDR2 from the germline V gene are LNHDA and SQIVND (reference sequence). This CDR3 has 14 residues. Trimming stripped 3 bases from V and 4 bases from J, with 11 bases between. The CDR3 DNA reads TGTGCCAGTAGTATCTCGGGGGTCCCAGATACGCAGTATTTT. Protein sequence: CASSISGVPDTQYF. The full variable domain, in which reference TRBV19 and TRBJ2-3 provide the parts outside the CDR3, is DGGITQSPKYLFRKEGQNVTLSCEQNLNHDAMYWYRQDPGQGLRLIYYSQIVNDFQKGDIAEGYSVSREKKESFPLTVTSAQKNPTAFYLCASSISGVPDTQYFGPGTRLTVL.